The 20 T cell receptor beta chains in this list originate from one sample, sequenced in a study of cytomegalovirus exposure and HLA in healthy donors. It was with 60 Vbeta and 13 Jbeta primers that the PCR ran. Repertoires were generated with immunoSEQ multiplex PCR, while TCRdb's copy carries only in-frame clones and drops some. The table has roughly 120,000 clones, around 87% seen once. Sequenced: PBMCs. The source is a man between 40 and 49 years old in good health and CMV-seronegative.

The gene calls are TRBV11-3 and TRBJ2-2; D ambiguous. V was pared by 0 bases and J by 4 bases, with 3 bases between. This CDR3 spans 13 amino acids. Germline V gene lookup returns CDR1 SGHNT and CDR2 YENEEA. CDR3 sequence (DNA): TGTGCCAGCAGCTTAGATATCACCGGGGAGCTGTTTTTT. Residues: CASSLDITGELFF. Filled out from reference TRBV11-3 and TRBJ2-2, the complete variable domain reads EAGVVQSPRYKIIEKKQPVAFWCNPISGHNTLYWYLQNLGQGPELLIRYENEEAVDDSQLPKDRFSAERLKGVDSTLKIQPAELGDSAVYLCASSLDITGELFFGEGSRLTVL.

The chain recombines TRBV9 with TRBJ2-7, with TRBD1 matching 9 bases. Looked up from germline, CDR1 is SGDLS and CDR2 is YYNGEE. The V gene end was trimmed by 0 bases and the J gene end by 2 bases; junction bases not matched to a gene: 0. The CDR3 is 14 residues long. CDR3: CASSVGQGAYEQYF. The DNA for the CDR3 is TGTGCCAGCAGCGTAGGACAGGGGGCCTACGAGCAGTACTTC.

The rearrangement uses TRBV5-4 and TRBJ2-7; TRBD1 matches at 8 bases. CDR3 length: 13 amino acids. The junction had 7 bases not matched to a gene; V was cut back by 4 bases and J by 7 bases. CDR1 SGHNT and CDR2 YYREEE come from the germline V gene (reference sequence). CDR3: CASSLDREGEQYF. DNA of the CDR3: TGTGCCAGCAGCCTGGACAGGGAAGGTGAGCAGTACTTC.

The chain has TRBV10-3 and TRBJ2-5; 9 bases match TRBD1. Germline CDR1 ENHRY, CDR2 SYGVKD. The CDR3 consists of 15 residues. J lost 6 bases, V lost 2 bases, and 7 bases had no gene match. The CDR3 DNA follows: TGTGCCATCAGTGAGAACAGGGGGCAGGGAAAGACCCAGTACTTC. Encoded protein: CAISENRGQGKTQYF.

CDR3 nucleotide sequence: TGTGCCAGCTCACCATTGGAGCGCTATGGCTACACCTTC. Amino acid sequence: CASSPLERYGYTF. This chain uses TRBV18 with TRBJ1-2, with D unclear. Trimming pared 2 bases from V and 4 bases from J, leaving 8 bases between. Germline-derived CDR1 and CDR2 are KGHSH and LQKENI. CDR3 length: 13 residues.

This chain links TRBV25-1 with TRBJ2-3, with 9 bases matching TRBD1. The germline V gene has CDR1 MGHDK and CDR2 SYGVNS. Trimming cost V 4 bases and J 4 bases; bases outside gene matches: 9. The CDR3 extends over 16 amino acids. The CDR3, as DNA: TGTGCCAGCAGTGGCCGGACAGGGGCGGGTTCAGATACGCAGTATTTT. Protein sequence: CASSGRTGAGSDTQYF.

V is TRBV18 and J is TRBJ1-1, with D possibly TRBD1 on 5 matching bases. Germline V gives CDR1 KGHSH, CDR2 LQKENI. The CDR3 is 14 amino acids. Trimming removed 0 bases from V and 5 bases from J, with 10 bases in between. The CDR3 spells CASSPPKGWTEAFF. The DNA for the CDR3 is TGTGCCAGCTCACCACCAAAGGGGTGGACTGAAGCTTTCTTT.

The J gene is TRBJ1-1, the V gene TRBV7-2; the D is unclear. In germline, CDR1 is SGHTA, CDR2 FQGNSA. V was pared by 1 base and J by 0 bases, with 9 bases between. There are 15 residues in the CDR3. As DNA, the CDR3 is TGTGCCAGCAGCTTAGGAATTCAGATGAACACTGAAGCTTTCTTT. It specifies CASSLGIQMNTEAFF.

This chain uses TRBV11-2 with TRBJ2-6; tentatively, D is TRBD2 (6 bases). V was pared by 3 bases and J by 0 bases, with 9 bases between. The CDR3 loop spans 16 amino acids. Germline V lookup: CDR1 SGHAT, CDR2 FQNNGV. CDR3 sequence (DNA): TGTGCCAGCAGCTTTTACGGGAGCTCTGGGGCCAACGTCCTGACTTTC. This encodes CASSFYGSSGANVLTF.

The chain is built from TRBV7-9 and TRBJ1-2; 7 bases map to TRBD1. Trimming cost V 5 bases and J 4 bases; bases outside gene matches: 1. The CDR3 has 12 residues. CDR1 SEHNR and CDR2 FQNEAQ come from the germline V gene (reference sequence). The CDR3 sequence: CASSRDSYGYTF. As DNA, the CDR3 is TGTGCCAGCAGCCGGGACAGCTATGGCTACACCTTC.

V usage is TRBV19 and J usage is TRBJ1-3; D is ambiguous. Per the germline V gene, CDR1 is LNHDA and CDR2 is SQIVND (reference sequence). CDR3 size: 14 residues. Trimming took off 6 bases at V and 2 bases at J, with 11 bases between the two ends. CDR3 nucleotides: TGTGCCAGTAGGGGATTCGGGGCTGGAAACACCATATATTTT. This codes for CASRGFGAGNTIYF.

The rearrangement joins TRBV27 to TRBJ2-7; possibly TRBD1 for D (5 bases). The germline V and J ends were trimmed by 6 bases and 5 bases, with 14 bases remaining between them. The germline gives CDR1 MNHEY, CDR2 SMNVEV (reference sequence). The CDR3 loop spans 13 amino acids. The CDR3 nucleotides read TGTGCCAGCAGCTCTGCGTGGGGCCACGAGCAGTACTTC. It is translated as CASSSAWGHEQYF.

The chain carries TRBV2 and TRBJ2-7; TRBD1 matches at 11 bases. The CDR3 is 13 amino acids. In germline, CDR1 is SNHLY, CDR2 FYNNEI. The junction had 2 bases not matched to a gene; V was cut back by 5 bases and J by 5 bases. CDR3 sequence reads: CASSRDRGNEQYF. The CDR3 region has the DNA TGTGCCAGCAGTAGGGACAGGGGGAACGAGCAGTACTTC.

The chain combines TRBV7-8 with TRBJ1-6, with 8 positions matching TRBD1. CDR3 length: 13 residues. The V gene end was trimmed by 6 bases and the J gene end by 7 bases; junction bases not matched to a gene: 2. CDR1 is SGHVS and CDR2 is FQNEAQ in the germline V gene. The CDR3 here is CASSDRGNSPLHF. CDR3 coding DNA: TGTGCCAGCAGTGACAGGGGCAATTCACCCCTCCACTTT.

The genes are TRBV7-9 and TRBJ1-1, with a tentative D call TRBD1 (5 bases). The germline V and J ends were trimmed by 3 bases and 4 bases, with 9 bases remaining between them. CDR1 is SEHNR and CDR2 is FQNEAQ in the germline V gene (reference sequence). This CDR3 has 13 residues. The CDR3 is CASSFQGPTEAFF. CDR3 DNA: TGTGCCAGCAGCTTTCAGGGTCCCACTGAAGCTTTCTTT.

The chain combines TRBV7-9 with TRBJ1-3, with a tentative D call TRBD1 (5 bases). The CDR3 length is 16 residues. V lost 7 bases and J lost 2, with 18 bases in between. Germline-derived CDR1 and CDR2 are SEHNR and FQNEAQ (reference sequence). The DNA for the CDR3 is TGTGCCAGCACGGCAGCGGGGGGGGTCACTGGAAACACCATATATTTT. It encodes CASTAAGGVTGNTIYF.

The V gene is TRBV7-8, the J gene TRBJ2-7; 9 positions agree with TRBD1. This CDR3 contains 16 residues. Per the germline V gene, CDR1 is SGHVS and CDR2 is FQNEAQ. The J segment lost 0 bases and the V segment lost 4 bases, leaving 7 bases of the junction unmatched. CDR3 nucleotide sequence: TGTGCCAGCAGCTCAAGGGGACAGGGCCGCTCCTACGAGCAGTACTTC. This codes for CASSSRGQGRSYEQYF.

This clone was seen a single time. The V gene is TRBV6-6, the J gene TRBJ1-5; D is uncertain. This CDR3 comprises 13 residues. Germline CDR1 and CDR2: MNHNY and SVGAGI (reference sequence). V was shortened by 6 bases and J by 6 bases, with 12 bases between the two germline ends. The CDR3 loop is CASSADSVQPQHF. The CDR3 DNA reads TGTGCCAGCAGCGCGGACTCAGTTCAGCCCCAGCATTTT.

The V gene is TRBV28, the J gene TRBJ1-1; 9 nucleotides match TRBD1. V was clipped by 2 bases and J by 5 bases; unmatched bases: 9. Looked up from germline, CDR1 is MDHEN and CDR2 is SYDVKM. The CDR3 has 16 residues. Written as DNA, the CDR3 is TGTGCCAGCAGTTTAGCCCTAGGACAGGGGAGGACTGAAGCTTTCTTT. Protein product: CASSLALGQGRTEAFF.

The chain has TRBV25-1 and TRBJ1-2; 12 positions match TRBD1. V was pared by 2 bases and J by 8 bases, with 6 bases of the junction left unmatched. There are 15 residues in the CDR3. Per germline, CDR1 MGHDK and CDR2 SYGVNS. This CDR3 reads CASSEGTGGKEGYTF. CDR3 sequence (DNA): TGTGCCAGCAGTGAAGGGACAGGGGGCAAAGAAGGCTACACCTTC.